One sample yielded the 26 T cell receptor beta chains listed below, sequenced in a study of cytomegalovirus exposure and HLA in healthy donors. Primers for the PCR totalled 60 Vbeta and 13 Jbeta. TCRdb's table, derived via immunoSEQ multiplex PCR, lists solely in-frame clones and lacks some. Of 100,000 or so clones in the sample, 76% were seen once. Sequenced material: PBMCs. Receptor source: a middle-aged man in good health and CMV-seronegative.

The V call is TRBV27, the J call TRBJ2-1; 11 bases match TRBD1. CDR1 is MNHEY, CDR2 SMNVEV, per germline (reference sequence). The CDR3 covers 17 residues. After removal of 3 bases from V and 1 base from J, the junction contained 5 bases not matched to a gene. CDR3 nucleotides: TGTGCCAGCAGTTTCCTCGGACAGGGGGCTTCCTACAATGAGCAGTTCTTC. It codes for CASSFLGQGASYNEQFF.

The chain employs TRBV6-4 and TRBJ1-5, with 8 bases fitting TRBD1. The CDR3 is made up of 15 amino acids. The germline V gene has CDR1 MRHNA and CDR2 SNTAGT. Losses at the gene ends were 4 bases for V and 4 bases for J; bases not matched to a gene: 6. CDR3 region: CASSATGTGNQPQHF. CDR3 bases: TGTGCCAGCAGTGCCACCGGGACAGGTAATCAGCCCCAGCATTTT.

V usage is TRBV6-5 and J usage is TRBJ2-7, with D perhaps matching TRBD1 (6 bases). The CDR3 has 14 residues. V was shortened by 8 bases and J by 6 bases, with 20 bases between the two germline ends. CDR1 MNHEY and CDR2 SVGAGI come from the germline V gene. Here the CDR3 reads CASRPGQGFGEQYF. The CDR3 DNA reads TGTGCCAGCCGTCCCGGCCAGGGGTTTGGCGAGCAGTACTTC.

The V and J genes are TRBV7-2 and TRBJ1-5, with 7 bases identical to TRBD1. The CDR3 runs 16 residues. The germline V gene has CDR1 SGHTA and CDR2 FQGNSA. V lost 5 bases and J lost 0; bases outside the gene matches: 7. CDR3 nucleotide sequence: TGTGCCAGCAGCCGACTCAGGGGGGATAGCAATCAGCCCCAGCATTTT. Translation: CASSRLRGDSNQPQHF.

This clone was seen only a few times. The chain couples TRBV4-2 to TRBJ2-5, with D perhaps TRBD2 (6 bases). The germline CDR1 and CDR2 sequences are LGHNA and YNFKEQ. The CDR3 sequence is 15 residues long. Trimming removed 0 bases from V and 5 bases from J, with 13 bases in between. CDR3 nucleotides: TGTGCCAGCAGCCAAGAGGATCGGGCGGGGGAGACCCAGTACTTC. This encodes CASSQEDRAGETQYF.

The chain recombines TRBV7-2 with TRBJ1-2; D possibly corresponds to TRBD1 (5 bases). This CDR3 comprises 12 residues. CDR1 and CDR2 (germline): SGHTA, FQGNSA. The V gene lost 5 bases and the J gene lost 6 bases, with 10 bases spanning the gap. CDR3 protein: CASSLAGHGYTF. In nucleotides, the CDR3 is TGTGCCAGCAGCCTGGCAGGGCATGGCTACACCTTC.

This sequence joins TRBV25-1 and TRBJ2-3, with a tentative D call TRBD1 (6 bases). CDR3 length equals 12 residues. Germline loops: CDR1 MGHDK, CDR2 SYGVNS. Trimming stripped 3 bases from V and 14 bases from J, with 15 bases between. The CDR3 DNA reads TGTGCCAGCAGTGACTGGGACACCCAGGGGTATTTT. It codes for CASSDWDTQGYF.

This clone came up a few times. The CDR3 is CASSSRDRVNYGYTF. CDR3 bases: TGTGCCAGCAGTTCCCGGGACAGGGTTAACTATGGCTACACCTTC. The V call is TRBV27, the J call TRBJ1-2; 9 bases are a match to TRBD1. V dropped 4 bases and J dropped 1; count of bases not matched to a gene: 4. Germline V lookup: CDR1 MNHEY, CDR2 SMNVEV (reference sequence). This CDR3 is 15 amino acids long.

This chain links TRBV28 with TRBJ2-2; D is possibly TRBD2 (6 bases). V lost 2 bases and J 4 bases, leaving 11 bases between the germline ends. This CDR3 has 15 amino acids. CDR1 is MDHEN, CDR2 SYDVKM, per germline. The chain's CDR3 is CASSLGGLGTGELFF. The CDR3 DNA sequence: TGTGCCAGCAGTTTAGGGGGGTTGGGCACCGGGGAGCTGTTTTTT.

CDR3 protein: CASSGTGVGTEAFF. The CDR3 nucleotides read TGTGCCAGCAGCGGGACAGGGGTCGGCACTGAAGCTTTCTTT. The rearrangement links TRBV7-2 to TRBJ1-1, with TRBD1 matching over 10 bases. The CDR3 is made up of 14 amino acids. Trimming cost V 5 bases and J 4 bases; bases outside gene matches: 4. CDR1 and CDR2 (germline): SGHTA, FQGNSA.

The gene calls are TRBV7-3 and TRBJ2-2; TRBD2 matches 10 bases. The CDR3 sequence is 15 residues long. Germline CDR1 reads SGHTA; CDR2 reads FQGTGA. V lost 3 bases and J lost 6; bases outside the gene matches: 4. The CDR3 DNA is TGTGCCAGCAGCTTGTTGCTAGCGGGGGCCGGGGAGCTGTTTTTT. This gives the protein CASSLLLAGAGELFF.

This clone has just a few counts. The V and J genes are TRBV18 and TRBJ2-1, with TRBD1 identical over 8 bases. The CDR3 contains 15 residues. Germline lookup yields CDR1 KGHSH and CDR2 LQKENI. V was pared by 4 bases and J by 10 bases, with 12 bases of the junction left unmatched. CDR3 amino acids: CASSLIQGVGSEQFF. Here the CDR3 DNA reads TGTGCCAGCTCACTCATACAGGGGGTTGGGTCCGAGCAGTTCTTC.

The sample holds a few counts of this clone. The CDR3 sequence: CAIGPGQGRYEQYF. CDR3 nucleotides: TGTGCCATAGGGCCGGGACAGGGGCGATACGAGCAGTACTTC. The chain employs TRBV10-3 and TRBJ2-7, with 10 bases that match TRBD1. The trim removed 9 bases at V and 4 bases at J, leaving 9 bases unmatched. Per the germline V gene, CDR1 is ENHRY and CDR2 is SYGVKD. The length of the CDR3 is 14 residues.

The chain combines TRBV14 with TRBJ2-3; 8 nucleotides match TRBD2. Trimming at V came to 6 bases and at J to 0 bases, leaving 5 bases not matched to a gene. Germline assignment: CDR1 SGHDN and CDR2 FVKESK. CDR3 size: 15 residues. CDR3 sequence reads: CASRRRGASTDTQYF. CDR3 sequence (DNA): TGTGCCAGCAGGCGGCGGGGGGCCAGCACAGATACGCAGTATTTT.

This chain uses TRBV5-1 with TRBJ2-1; 9 nucleotides line up with TRBD2. The junction had 6 bases not matched to a gene; V was cut back by 2 bases and J by 3 bases. Germline assignment: CDR1 SGHRS and CDR2 YFSETQ. This CDR3 spans 16 amino acids. The CDR3 loop is CASSLDFSGGYNEQFF. DNA for the CDR3: TGCGCCAGCAGCTTAGATTTTAGCGGGGGCTACAATGAGCAGTTCTTC.

A single count supports this clone. V is TRBV18 and J is TRBJ1-1; 7 nucleotides agree with TRBD1. The CDR3 covers 17 residues. The V and J ends lost 1 base and 4 bases, in that order; junction bases with no gene match: 12. The germline gives CDR1 KGHSH, CDR2 LQKENI. CDR3 sequence (DNA): TGTGCCAGCTCACCACTCGGAGGTAGGGGGCGCTTCACTGAAGCTTTCTTT. The encoded protein is CASSPLGGRGRFTEAFF.

The CDR3 DNA is TGTGCCAGCAGCCAGGTCCAAGAGACCCAGTACTTC. Encoded protein: CASSQVQETQYF. The J gene is TRBJ2-5, the V gene TRBV7-9; D gene unclear. CDR1 and CDR2 (germline): SEHNR, FQNEAQ (reference sequence). The germline V and J ends were trimmed by 5 bases and 1 base, with 5 bases remaining between them. The CDR3 contains 12 residues. The full variable domain, its missing parts supplied by reference TRBV7-9 and TRBJ2-5, is DTGVSQNPRHKITKRGQNVTFRCDPISEHNRLYWYRQTLGQGPEFLTYFQNEAQLEKSRLLSDRFSAERPKGSFSTLEIQRTEQGDSAMYLCASSQVQETQYFGPGTRLLVL.

The V gene is TRBV30, the J gene TRBJ1-2; maybe TRBD1 (5 bases). The CDR3 is 14 amino acids. The V gene's germline CDR1 is GTSNPN and CDR2 SVGIG (reference sequence). Deletions cut 0 bases from V and 4 bases from J, with 12 bases between. CDR3 in DNA: TGTGCCTGGAGTGTCCCCCAGGGTTCCTATGGCTACACCTTC. Its translation is CAWSVPQGSYGYTF. The full variable domain, with the rest looked up from reference TRBV30 and TRBJ1-2, is SQTIHQWPATLVQPVGSPLSLECTVEGTSNPNLYWYRQAAGRGLQLLFYSVGIGQISSEVPQNLSASRPQDRQFILSSKKLLLSDSGFYLCAWSVPQGSYGYTFGSGTRLTVV.

This chain connects TRBV4-1 to TRBJ2-2; D is perhaps TRBD2 (5 bases). This CDR3 has 16 amino acids. The V and J ends lost 6 bases and 4 bases respectively, with 18 bases between them. Looked up from germline, CDR1 is MGHRA and CDR2 is YSYEKL. The CDR3 is CASSRVGGLPTGELFF. DNA for the CDR3: TGCGCCAGCAGTCGGGTTGGAGGTCTGCCCACCGGGGAGCTGTTTTTT.

The CDR3 DNA is TGTGCCAGCAGCTTGACTAGCACAGATACGCAGTATTTT. Protein: CASSLTSTDTQYF. This chain uses TRBV5-4 with TRBJ2-3; no firm D call. Germline CDR1 and CDR2: SGHNT and YYREEE (reference sequence). V lost 1 base and J lost 0, with 3 bases in between. This CDR3 comprises 13 residues.

The chain has TRBV19 and TRBJ2-2; 8 bases line up with TRBD2. Germline values: CDR1 LNHDA, CDR2 SQIVND (reference sequence). V gave up 4 bases and J gave up 3 bases; unmatched junction bases: 7. This CDR3 comprises 16 residues. The DNA for the CDR3 is TGTGCCAGTAGTACCGAGCGGGGGAGGTACACCGGGGAGCTGTTTTTT. Encoded protein: CASSTERGRYTGELFF.

The chain links TRBV5-1 to TRBJ2-5, with 12 bases aligning to TRBD2. The J segment lost 5 bases and the V segment lost 0 bases, leaving 8 bases of the junction unmatched. The CDR3 runs to 17 residues. Looked up from germline, CDR1 is SGHRS and CDR2 is YFSETQ. As DNA, the CDR3 is TGCGCCAGCAGCTTGGCTCCTAGCGGGGGGGCCGGGGAGACCCAGTACTTC. Amino acid sequence: CASSLAPSGGAGETQYF.

V and J are TRBV4-1 and TRBJ1-4; D is unclear. CDR1 and CDR2 from the germline V gene are MGHRA and YSYEKL. V lost 1 base and J lost 6, with 15 bases in between. The CDR3 length is 16 residues. The CDR3 loop reads CASSQGSLRWDEKLFF. In DNA, the CDR3 is TGCGCCAGCAGCCAAGGGTCCCTCAGGTGGGATGAAAAACTGTTTTTT.

The chain employs TRBV28 and TRBJ2-1; D gene uncertain. Germline V CDR1 and CDR2: MDHEN, SYDVKM. CDR3 length: 14 residues. Trimming left V 1 base short and J 10 bases short, with 14 bases between. The CDR3 DNA reads TGTGCCAGCAGTTTATCTGCTTTCAATGCGGAGCAGTTCTTC. Protein: CASSLSAFNAEQFF.

This clone has a handful of counts. The rearrangement uses TRBV6-1 and TRBJ2-7, with a tentative D call TRBD1 (6 bases). V dropped 6 bases and J dropped 3 bases, with 12 bases sitting between them. CDR3 size: 13 residues. Germline V gene data show CDR1 as MNHNS and CDR2 as SASEGT. DNA for the CDR3: TGTGCCAGCAGCCGGACAGAAAACTACGAGCAGTACTTC. This encodes CASSRTENYEQYF.

The chain combines TRBV30 with TRBJ1-2; TRBD1 is a possible D gene (5 bases). The V end was cut by 0 bases, the J end by 4 bases, with 21 bases between. Germline assignment: CDR1 GTSNPN and CDR2 SVGIG (reference sequence). The CDR3 loop spans 17 amino acids. CDR3 sequence (DNA): TGTGCCTGGAGTGTACCTTCGACAGTTTCCTCAGCCTATGGCTACACCTTC. This translates into CAWSVPSTVSSAYGYTF.